These 15 T cell receptor beta chains share one sample of origin, sequenced in a study of graft-versus-host responses after intestinal transplantation. Clones were sequenced by immunoSEQ multiplex PCR, and TCRdb holds only the in-frame ones, with some missing. The data hold about 9,600 clones, with roughly 90% observed a single time. Intraepithelial and lamina propria lymphocytes were isolated from graft specimens. The sequencing used ileum tissue, collected 729 days after intestinal transplantation. Receptors were obtained from a human patient who received an intestinal transplant, so some T cells may come from the graft donor.

This clone has a single count. The chain links TRBV6-6 to TRBJ1-6; maybe TRBD1 (6 bases). Trimming removed 2 bases at V and 14 bases at J, with 19 bases between. Germline values: CDR1 MNHNY, CDR2 SVGAGI (reference sequence). This CDR3 has 15 amino acids. DNA for the CDR3: TGTGCCAGCAGTTACGGGCACAGGGAAATTGATACCCTCCACTTT. This encodes CASSYGHREIDTLHF.

The genes are TRBV27 and TRBJ2-1; D unclear. V shed 6 bases and J shed 3 bases, with 3 bases lying between them. The CDR3 totals 11 residues. CDR1 and CDR2 (germline): MNHEY, SMNVEV (reference sequence). In DNA form, the CDR3 reads TGTGCCAGCAGCTACTACAATGAGCAGTTCTTC. Protein: CASSYYNEQFF.

The V gene is TRBV6-5, the J gene TRBJ1-1; no definite D call. The CDR3 runs 13 residues. V lost 9 bases and J lost 0, with 11 bases in between. CDR1 and CDR2 (germline): MNHEY, SVGAGI. CDR3 DNA sequence: TGTGCCAGTCAACTGATGGTGAACACTGAAGCTTTCTTT. This codes for CASQLMVNTEAFF.

The gene calls are TRBV6-1 and TRBJ1-4; tentative D call: TRBD1 (6 bases). Germline CDR1 reads MNHNS; CDR2 reads SASEGT. V dropped 3 bases and J dropped 3 bases, with 14 bases sitting between them. The CDR3 covers 16 residues. The CDR3 loop reads CASSDRGGSANEKLFF. DNA of the CDR3: TGTGCCAGCAGTGACAGGGGAGGGTCGGCTAATGAAAAACTGTTTTTT.

The CDR3 reads CASSLGQGDGGYTF. The CDR3 DNA reads as TGTGCCAGCAGCTTGGGGCAGGGTGACGGTGGCTACACCTTC. The chain carries TRBV5-8 and TRBJ1-2, with D possibly matching TRBD1 (5 bases). The ends were cut back, 0 bases at V and 7 bases at J, with 13 bases in the middle. This CDR3 spans 14 amino acids. Germline V gives CDR1 SGHTS, CDR2 YDEGEE.

This sequence joins TRBV10-3 and TRBJ1-1; D might be TRBD1 (6 bases). Germline CDR1 and CDR2: ENHRY and SYGVKD. The CDR3 spans 16 residues. V lost 2 bases and J 4 bases, leaving 17 bases between the germline ends. The CDR3 nucleotides are TGTGCCATCAGTGAGACGGTTGGGGGCCGGGTCACTGAAGCTTTCTTT. Protein sequence: CAISETVGGRVTEAFF.

The rearrangement links TRBV6-5 to TRBJ1-2; D unresolved. Germline V gene lookup returns CDR1 MNHEY and CDR2 SVGAGI. CDR3 length: 14 residues. Trimming removed 4 bases at V and 4 bases at J, with 13 bases between. The CDR3 loop is CASSSSTYGYGYTF. CDR3 in DNA: TGTGCCAGCAGTTCCTCGACCTACGGCTATGGCTACACCTTC.

The J gene is TRBJ2-5, the V gene TRBV7-2; 9 nucleotides agree with TRBD2. Germline V gene data show CDR1 as SGHTA and CDR2 as FQGNSA. V shed 5 bases and J 3 bases; nucleotides not matched to a gene: 10. The CDR3 spans 16 residues. The CDR3 here is CASSRGGGFGEETQYF. The CDR3 coding sequence is TGTGCCAGCAGCCGCGGGGGGGGCTTTGGGGAAGAGACCCAGTACTTC.

J is TRBJ2-1 and V is TRBV5-1, with 10 bases lining up with TRBD2. Germline assignment: CDR1 SGHRS and CDR2 YFSETQ. V shed 1 base and J 8 bases; nucleotides not matched to a gene: 9. This CDR3 contains 16 residues. CDR3 bases: TGCGCCAGCAGCTTGATAACTAGCGGGAAAGGGCATGAGCAGTTCTTC. Its translation is CASSLITSGKGHEQFF.

The chain is built from TRBV2 and TRBJ2-7; D is possibly TRBD2 (5 bases). Trimming left V 0 bases short and J 1 base short, with 7 bases between. The CDR3 contains 14 residues. The V gene's germline CDR1 is SNHLY and CDR2 FYNNEI. Written as DNA, the CDR3 is TGTGCCAGCAGTGAAGCGCGAGGGTCCTACGAGCAGTACTTC. It codes for CASSEARGSYEQYF. The full variable domain, its missing parts supplied by reference TRBV2 and TRBJ2-7, is EPEVTQTPSHQVTQMGQEVILRCVPISNHLYFYWYRQILGQKVEFLVSFYNNEISEKSEIFDDQFSVERPDGSNFTLKIRSTKLEDSAMYFCASSEARGSYEQYFGPGTRLTVT.

The chain couples TRBV18 to TRBJ2-1; the D is unclear. The CDR3 runs 15 residues. V was clipped by 0 bases and J by 3 bases, with 9 bases between them. From germline, CDR1 is KGHSH and CDR2 LQKENI. CDR3 protein: CASSPPGTNYNEQFF. CDR3 nucleotides: TGTGCCAGCTCACCACCTGGCACTAACTACAATGAGCAGTTCTTC. The full variable domain, with the rest looked up from reference TRBV18 and TRBJ2-1, is NAGVMQNPRHLVRRRGQEARLRCSPMKGHSHVYWYRQLPEEGLKFMVYLQKENIIDESGMPKERFSAEFPKEGPSILRIQQVVRGDSAAYFCASSPPGTNYNEQFFGPGTRLTVL.

To note about this clone: This sample also contains other DNA sequences that code for the same CDR3. The gene calls are TRBV11-2 and TRBJ1-6; D call uncertain. Germline CDR1 is SGHAT and CDR2 is FQNNGV. Trimming stripped 1 base from V and 7 bases from J, with 2 bases between. This CDR3 has 12 residues. The DNA of the CDR3 is TGTGCCAGCAGCTTAGTGAATTCACCCCTCCACTTT. It yields the protein CASSLVNSPLHF.

This chain links TRBV5-1 with TRBJ2-5; D not resolved. Between the trimmed V and J ends, which lost 0 bases and 5 bases, there was a span of 14 bases. Germline V gene lookup returns CDR1 SGHRS and CDR2 YFSETQ. CDR3 size: 15 residues. CDR3 residues: CASSLEGRVVETQYF. CDR3 DNA: TGCGCCAGCAGCTTGGAGGGCCGGGTTGTTGAGACCCAGTACTTC.

The V call is TRBV11-2, the J call TRBJ2-1; perhaps TRBD1 as D (6 bases). Germline values: CDR1 SGHAT, CDR2 FQNNGV. The CDR3 spans 16 residues. Trimming cost V 5 bases and J 4 bases, with 18 bases left between them. CDR3 amino acids: CASSPYSGQTYNEQFF. CDR3 nucleotides: TGTGCCAGCAGCCCCTACTCCGGACAGACTTACAATGAGCAGTTCTTC.

This clone was recorded a few times. The chain combines TRBV5-6 with TRBJ1-6; TRBD1 agrees at 9 bases. The CDR3 is made up of 14 amino acids. Germline V lookup: CDR1 SGHDT, CDR2 YYEEEE. V lost 10 bases, J lost 10 bases, and 12 bases stayed unmatched. This chain's CDR3 is CASGGQGRDSPLHF. The CDR3 DNA sequence: TGTGCCTCGGGCGGACAGGGGAGGGACTCACCCCTCCACTTT. The variable domain in full, completed from reference TRBV5-6 and TRBJ1-6, reads DAGVTQSPTHLIKTRGQQVTLRCSPKSGHDTVSWYQQALGQGPQFIFQYYEEEERQRGNFPDRFSGHQFPNYSSELNVNALLLGDSALYLCASGGQGRDSPLHFGNGTRLTVT.